The sequence of this TCR beta chain was determined in a study of blood T cell repertoires in COVID-19. Study-wide context: Researchers got acute and convalescent COVID-19 samples from the United States, Italy and Spain. PBMCs, B-cell-depleted T cells, or T cells provided the cDNA or gDNA that made up the material.

Germline V gene data show CDR1 as SGHTA and CDR2 as FQGNSA. The trim removed 4 bases at V and 8 bases at J, leaving 10 bases unmatched. The CDR3 runs 14 residues. In the authors' methods: The assay estimated nucleated cells by amplifying reference gene primers. The repertoire was sequenced with immunoSEQ multiplex PCR; TCRdb's copy has only in-frame clones and lacks some. Clone size and the V and J calls come from that table; the DNA yielded D and trimming. The data hold about 170,000 clones, with 70% to 90% observed a single time. This clonotype was sampled from a man aged 50 or older who had recovered from COVID-19. The J gene is TRBJ1-2, the V gene TRBV7-2, with TRBD1 identical over 7 bases. The sequencing sample was made of peripheral blood. CDR3 bases: TGTGCCAGCAGCTCCCGGACAGGAATAAGGGGCTACACCTTC. It specifies CASSSRTGIRGYTF.